Below, 30 T cell receptor beta chains from the same sample are listed, as sequenced in a study of identical twins. TCRdb reprocessed the 5' RACE reads via MiXCR and lists one record per CDR3 protein. The sample has about 570,000 distinct CDR3 sequences; around 9.6% are singletons. These data were likewise used in another study, on yellow fever vaccine responses in identical twins.

The specimen sequenced was PBMCs. Source of these receptors: a woman between 18 and 30 years old in good health.

This clonotype came up a few times. This sequence joins TRBV18 and TRBJ2-5; D is possibly TRBD2 (6 bases). Between the trimmed V and J ends, which lost 2 bases and 5 bases, there was a span of 12 bases. Looked up from germline, CDR1 is KGHSH and CDR2 is LQKENI. CDR3 size: 14 residues. CDR3 protein: CASSPYGGDETQYF. CDR3 in DNA: TGTGCCAGCTCACCATACGGCGGGGACGAGACCCAGTACTTC.

This clonotype came up a few times. The chain joins TRBV5-1 to TRBJ2-1; 13 nucleotides align to TRBD2. Per germline, CDR1 SGHRS and CDR2 YFSETQ. The V segment lost 4 bases and the J segment 0 bases; nucleotides outside the gene matches: 7. CDR3 length: 18 residues. Here the CDR3 DNA reads TGCGCCAGCAGCGGAGGACTAGCGGGAGTCAGCTCCTACAATGAGCAGTTCTTC. Its protein is CASSGGLAGVSSYNEQFF.

This clonotype was recorded at least ten times. The J gene is TRBJ1-5, the V gene TRBV7-2; TRBD1 is a possible D gene (5 bases). The CDR3 totals 14 residues. Germline assignment: CDR1 SGHTA and CDR2 FQGNSA. V lost 8 bases and J 6 bases, leaving 17 bases between the germline ends. The CDR3 DNA reads as TGTGCCAGCGTCCGTGGGGGTGAGGGTCAGCCCCAGCATTTT. As protein: CASVRGGEGQPQHF.

This clonotype was detected a few times. The chain combines TRBV6-1 with TRBJ2-5; 13 nucleotides line up with TRBD2. There are 14 residues in the CDR3. V lost 6 bases, J lost 5 bases, and 3 bases stayed unmatched. The germline CDR1 and CDR2 sequences are MNHNS and SASEGT. The DNA for the CDR3 is TGTGCCAGCAGCACGACTAGCGGGAGGGAGACCCAGTACTTC. Translated: CASSTTSGRETQYF.

This clonotype was picked up a small number of times. This chain connects TRBV4-3 to TRBJ2-7; 13 bases are shared with TRBD2. Germline CDR1 is LGHNA and CDR2 is YSLEER. V lost 0 bases, J lost 5 bases, and 4 bases stayed unmatched. The length of the CDR3 is 16 residues. The chain's CDR3 is CASSQDPGLAGDEQYF. CDR3 DNA: TGCGCCAGCAGCCAAGATCCCGGACTAGCGGGAGACGAGCAGTACTTC.

This clonotype has a handful of counts. The chain recombines TRBV6-5 with TRBJ1-1; 9 nucleotides line up with TRBD1. V trimming: 0 bases; J trimming: 0 bases; junction bases outside the gene matches: 5. This CDR3 has 17 residues. The germline V gene has CDR1 MNHEY and CDR2 SVGAGI. The CDR3 DNA follows: TGTGCCAGCAGTTACTCGGGACAGGGCTTCATGAACACTGAAGCTTTCTTT. The encoded protein is CASSYSGQGFMNTEAFF.

The rearrangement links TRBV5-1 to TRBJ2-7, with TRBD1 matching 7 bases. CDR1 and CDR2 (germline): SGHRS, YFSETQ. J lost 3 bases, V lost 4 bases, and 7 bases had no gene match. The CDR3 has 14 residues. DNA for the CDR3: TGCGCCAGCAGCCCGACGACAGGGAACTACGAGCAGTACTTC. This encodes CASSPTTGNYEQYF.

The rearrangement joins TRBV3-1 to TRBJ2-7, with D possibly being TRBD1 (6 bases). CDR3 length: 15 residues. Trimming removed 3 bases at V and 5 bases at J, with 17 bases between. Germline V gives CDR1 LGHDT, CDR2 YNNKEL (reference sequence). The CDR3 DNA is TGTGCCAGCAGCCATCAGGGGCGGGCTACCCACGAGCAGTACTTC. Protein sequence: CASSHQGRATHEQYF.

This clonotype has a handful of counts. The CDR3 protein is CASSMSLNTEAFF. The CDR3 DNA is TGTGCCAGCAGCATGTCACTGAACACTGAAGCTTTCTTT. The genes are TRBV28 and TRBJ1-1; no clear D gene. The CDR3 length is 13 residues. In germline, CDR1 is MDHEN, CDR2 SYDVKM. Trimming shortened V by 6 bases and J by 0 bases, and 8 bases separated the two germline ends. The whole variable domain, filled in from reference TRBV28 and TRBJ1-1, reads DVKVTQSSRYLVKRTGEKVFLECVQDMDHENMFWYRQDPGLGLRLIYFSYDVKMKEKGDIPEGYSVSREKKERFSLILESASTNQTSMYLCASSMSLNTEAFFGQGTRLTVV.

This clonotype has a handful of counts. J is TRBJ2-2 and V is TRBV4-1; 9 positions match TRBD1. CDR1 is MGHRA, CDR2 YSYEKL, per germline. V lost 3 bases to trimming and J lost 6 bases; unmatched junction nucleotides: 5. CDR3 length: 15 residues. CDR3 residues: CASSQQDRGAGELFF. Here the CDR3 DNA reads TGCGCCAGCAGCCAGCAGGACAGGGGCGCCGGGGAGCTGTTTTTT.

The V call is TRBV9, the J call TRBJ2-1; D uncertain. The V gene's germline CDR1 is SGDLS and CDR2 YYNGEE. The CDR3 is 17 residues long. V gave up 3 bases and J gave up 5 bases, with 21 bases separating them. CDR3 sequence reads: CASSASTLDSLDNEQFF. The CDR3 DNA sequence: TGTGCCAGCAGCGCCTCCACCCTCGACTCGTTGGACAATGAGCAGTTCTTC.

This clonotype has ten or more counts. The V gene is TRBV10-3, the J gene TRBJ2-3; 10 nucleotides agree with TRBD1. This CDR3 region has 15 residues. Per the germline V gene, CDR1 is ENHRY and CDR2 is SYGVKD. Losses at the gene ends were 6 bases for V and 4 bases for J; bases not matched to a gene: 7. The CDR3 DNA follows: TGTGCCATCAGCGCCGGGACAGGGGTGTCAGATACGCAGTATTTT. Translating it yields CAISAGTGVSDTQYF.

The CDR3 sequence is CASSLDVAVSSYNEQFF. CDR3 nucleotides: TGCGCCAGCAGCTTGGATGTAGCCGTAAGCTCCTACAATGAGCAGTTCTTC. This chain links TRBV5-1 with TRBJ2-1; D not certain. Germline V gene data show CDR1 as SGHRS and CDR2 as YFSETQ. V was clipped by 0 bases and J by 0 bases, with 13 bases between them. The CDR3 sequence is 17 residues long.

This clonotype was recorded many times. J is TRBJ2-7 and V is TRBV4-3; 10 bases fit TRBD2. Looked up from germline, CDR1 is LGHNA and CDR2 is YSLEER. The V gene end was trimmed by 0 bases and the J gene end by 6 bases; junction bases not matched to a gene: 8. This CDR3 region has 16 residues. The CDR3 sequence is CASSQDSGLAGVEQYF. CDR3 sequence (DNA): TGCGCCAGCAGCCAAGATTCGGGGCTAGCGGGAGTCGAGCAGTACTTC.

This clonotype was observed at least ten times. This chain connects TRBV14 to TRBJ2-7; D unresolved. The CDR3 runs 13 residues. V was shortened by 1 base and J by 6 bases, with 10 bases between the two germline ends. The V gene's germline CDR1 is SGHDN and CDR2 FVKESK. The CDR3 nucleotides are TGTGCCAGCAGCCAAGGAAACGTACTCGAGCAGTACTTC. Translated, it gives CASSQGNVLEQYF.

This clonotype was seen at least ten times. This chain uses TRBV2 with TRBJ2-3; D not resolved. Deletions cut 2 bases from V and 5 bases from J, with 11 bases between. Germline CDR1 SNHLY, CDR2 FYNNEI. This CDR3 comprises 14 residues. CDR3 nucleotide sequence: TGTGCCAGCAGTGAACAAAGGCAGATAGATACGCAGTATTTT. This translates into CASSEQRQIDTQYF.

In its sample, this clonotype was seen a few times. This chain joins TRBV24-1 and TRBJ1-2; no clear D. The CDR3 runs 14 residues. Germline CDR1 is KGHDR and CDR2 is SFDVKD. The V end was cut by 2 bases, the J end by 8 bases, with 14 bases between. Written as DNA, the CDR3 is TGTGCCACCAGTGATTCCACCCCCCGGCAAGGCTACACCTTC. This sequence encodes CATSDSTPRQGYTF.

A few counts support this clonotype. One end of the junction is discordant with germline, which a read error may explain. V usage is TRBV3-1 and J usage is TRBJ1-1; perhaps TRBD1 as D (5 bases). Germline-derived CDR1 and CDR2 are LGHDT and YNNKEL (reference sequence). The length of the CDR3 is 15 residues. CDR3 amino acids: CASNQGPGQGTEAFF. DNA for the CDR3: TGTGCCAGCAACCAAGGGCCGGGGCAGGGCACTGAAGCTTTCTTT.

This clonotype was seen repeatedly, ten times or more. The V gene is TRBV28, the J gene TRBJ2-3; 12 bases align to TRBD1. V shed 2 bases, J shed 4 bases, and the junction held 4 bases outside the gene matches. Germline V gene lookup returns CDR1 MDHEN and CDR2 SYDVKM. This CDR3 is built from 16 residues. The CDR3 here is CASSLPGTGGPDTQYF. The CDR3 DNA reads TGTGCCAGCAGTTTACCCGGGACAGGGGGCCCAGATACGCAGTATTTT.

This clonotype appeared many times. The V and J genes are TRBV7-9 and TRBJ2-7; D unclear. From germline, CDR1 is SEHNR and CDR2 FQNEAQ (reference sequence). Trimming shortened V by 4 bases and J by 3 bases, and 10 bases separated the two germline ends. This CDR3 has 13 amino acids. The CDR3 is CASSSAPNYEQYF. The CDR3, as DNA: TGTGCCAGCAGCTCCGCCCCAAACTACGAGCAGTACTTC.

Many counts were recorded for this clonotype. V usage is TRBV7-2 and J usage is TRBJ1-2; maybe TRBD1 (6 bases). V shed 3 bases and J shed 8 bases, with 13 bases lying between them. The CDR3 totals 13 residues. Germline loops: CDR1 SGHTA, CDR2 FQGNSA. The CDR3 is CASSLGAPGGYTF. The CDR3 bases are TGTGCCAGCAGCTTGGGGGCCCCGGGGGGCTACACCTTC.

The rearrangement joins TRBV11-3 to TRBJ2-1; TRBD2 is a possible D gene (5 bases). Germline V lookup: CDR1 SGHNT, CDR2 YENEEA. The CDR3 is 13 amino acids. The V and J ends lost 4 bases and 12 bases respectively, with 16 bases between them. The CDR3 loop reads CASSSLLSGGQFF. The CDR3 region has the DNA TGTGCCAGCAGCTCCCTCTTAAGCGGAGGGCAGTTCTTC.

This clonotype was recorded only once. V gene TRBV13 combines with J gene TRBJ2-3; 14 nucleotides align to TRBD2. Germline trimming cut 5 bases from V and 6 bases from J; bases unmatched to any gene: 16. The CDR3 loop spans 19 amino acids. CDR1 PRHDT and CDR2 FYEKMQ come from the germline V gene (reference sequence). The chain's CDR3 is CASSGGTSGSRRESDTQYF. As DNA, the CDR3 is TGTGCCAGCAGCGGCGGGACTAGCGGGAGTCGGCGGGAATCTGATACGCAGTATTTT.

V gene TRBV12-3 or TRBV12-4 combines with J gene TRBJ2-7, with TRBD1 identical over 9 bases. The junction had 8 bases not matched to a gene; V was cut back by 6 bases and J by 5 bases. The CDR3 covers 14 residues. CDR3 sequence reads: CASSWGGTGNEQYF. As DNA, the CDR3 is TGTGCCAGCAGCTGGGGGGGGACAGGGAACGAGCAGTACTTC.

The sample holds a few counts of this clonotype. This chain links TRBV20-1 with TRBJ2-2; D could derive from TRBD1 or TRBD2 (5 bases each). Trimming took off 6 bases at V and 3 bases at J, with 17 bases between the two ends. The CDR3 totals 15 residues. Germline-derived CDR1 and CDR2 are DFQATT and SNEGSKA (reference sequence). The CDR3 reads CSADRDPPYTGELFF. The CDR3 nucleotides read TGCAGTGCCGACCGGGACCCGCCATACACCGGGGAGCTGTTTTTT.

This clonotype was seen a handful of times. V and J are TRBV7-9 and TRBJ2-7; D remains ambiguous. From germline, CDR1 is SEHNR and CDR2 FQNEAQ (reference sequence). The V end lost 3 bases, the J end lost 0 bases, and 9 bases lay between the germline ends. The CDR3 totals 14 residues. The CDR3 sequence is CASSLLENSYEQYF. Here the CDR3 DNA reads TGTGCCAGCAGCTTGTTGGAGAACTCCTACGAGCAGTACTTC. Based on the CDR3 plus reference TRBV7-9 and TRBJ2-7, the full variable domain is DTGVSQNPRHKITKRGQNVTFRCDPISEHNRLYWYRQTLGQGPEFLTYFQNEAQLEKSRLLSDRFSAERPKGSFSTLEIQRTEQGDSAMYLCASSLLENSYEQYFGPGTRLTVT.

This chain connects TRBV7-6 to TRBJ2-1, with D possibly matching TRBD2 (5 bases). Germline V gene lookup returns CDR1 SGHVS and CDR2 FNYEAQ. Trimming shortened V by 1 base and J by 8 bases, and 18 bases separated the two germline ends. The CDR3 sequence is 16 residues long. CDR3 sequence: CASSLGATRGSHEQFF. In DNA, the CDR3 is TGTGCCAGCAGCTTAGGGGCCACGAGAGGGTCCCATGAGCAGTTCTTC.

This clonotype was seen a handful of times. V gene TRBV7-9 combines with J gene TRBJ2-1, with 11 bases that match TRBD2. V shed 6 bases, J shed 8 bases, and the junction held 9 bases outside the gene matches. The germline V gene encodes CDR1 SEHNR and CDR2 FQNEAQ (reference sequence). The CDR3 is made up of 15 amino acids. CDR3 nucleotide sequence: TGTGCCAGCAGGACCATAGCGGGAGGGCTAGATGAGCAGTTCTTC. Its translation is CASRTIAGGLDEQFF.

This clonotype appeared many times. The chain combines TRBV5-1 with TRBJ2-7; 9 bases line up with TRBD1. Germline CDR1 SGHRS, CDR2 YFSETQ. The V segment lost 3 bases and the J segment 3 bases; nucleotides outside the gene matches: 7. This CDR3 is built from 15 residues. The CDR3 region is CASSSTGTGYYEQYF. CDR3 DNA: TGCGCCAGCAGCTCAACCGGGACAGGGTACTACGAGCAGTACTTC.

This clonotype was recorded at least ten times. This CDR3 is CSATRTSGINTDTQYF. CDR3 coding DNA: TGCAGCGCGACACGGACTAGCGGGATCAACACAGATACGCAGTATTTT. The V gene is TRBV29-1, the J gene TRBJ2-3, with 12 bases that match TRBD2. This CDR3 has 16 residues. With 7 bases clipped from V and 2 bases from J, the junction kept 10 bases outside the gene matches. Germline V CDR1 and CDR2: SQVTM, ANQGSEA.